The subject of this entry is one TCR beta chain. The target antigen is unknown. Libraries were prepared by immunoSEQ multiplex PCR; TCRdb keeps only in-frame clonotypes and omits some of them. The data hold 70,000 or so clones, with roughly 94% observed a single time. The data derive from a study of cytomegalovirus exposure and HLA in healthy donors. Regarding the study as a whole: With high specificity and sensitivity, the classifier reportedly diagnosed cytomegalovirus status. The study listed approximately 160 cytomegalovirus-associated TCR beta chains. Subsequent analysis found a tendency for first-cohort TCR clusters to co-occur within the 120 or so validation repertoires.

The donors were part of the validation cohort, which consisted of over a hundred subjects and was separate from the first cohort of around 620 subjects. Germline assignment: CDR1 ENHRY and CDR2 SYGVKD. J gave up 3 bases and V 3 bases, and 6 bases lay outside the gene matches. This CDR3 comprises 15 residues. This chain uses TRBV10-3 with TRBJ2-3; 7 bases are shared with TRBD2. The TCR sequence derives from a man aged 18 to 30 in good health and CMV-seropositive. Sequencing input: PBMCs. CDR3 sequence (DNA): TGTGCCATCAGTGAAGGCGGGAGTAGGACAGATACGCAGTATTTT. Residues: CAISEGGSRTDTQYF.